One sample yielded the 12 T cell receptor beta chains listed below, sequenced in a study of cytomegalovirus exposure and HLA in healthy donors. A multiplex PCR was run with 60 Vbeta primers and 13 Jbeta primers. Profiled with immunoSEQ multiplex PCR; TCRdb holds only in-frame clones, not every one. The table records 70,000 or so clones, around 74% of them present only once. The sequenced sample was PBMCs. These receptors were collected from an older woman in good health and CMV-seropositive.

The table lists this clone with a few counts. This chain's CDR3 is CSVRGLRGSYEQYF. In nucleotides, the CDR3 is TGCAGCGTCCGAGGTTTGCGGGGGAGCTACGAGCAGTACTTC. The chain combines TRBV29-1 with TRBJ2-7; TRBD2 matches 7 bases. This CDR3 spans 14 amino acids. J lost 3 bases, V lost 6 bases, and 11 bases had no gene match. The germline V gene has CDR1 SQVTM and CDR2 ANQGSEA.

This clone was seen a single time. The V call is TRBV10-2, the J call TRBJ2-7; possible D gene TRBD1, 6 bases. V lost 5 bases to trimming and J lost 6 bases, with 11 bases between them. This CDR3 has 12 residues. The germline V gene encodes CDR1 WSHSY and CDR2 SAAADI. The chain's CDR3 is CASSLGGFEQYF. The CDR3 DNA reads as TGCGCCAGCAGTCTTGGGGGCTTCGAGCAGTACTTC.

DNA for the CDR3: TGTGCCAGCAGCTGGGGGACAGTGTACGAGCAGTACTTC. It yields the protein CASSWGTVYEQYF. The chain couples TRBV7-2 to TRBJ2-7; 7 nucleotides agree with TRBD1. J lost 4 bases, V lost 4 bases, and 4 bases had no gene match. CDR1 and CDR2 from the germline V gene are SGHTA and FQGNSA. This CDR3 region has 13 residues.

The V call is TRBV2, the J call TRBJ2-5; D is ambiguous. The CDR3 length is 12 residues. Germline V gives CDR1 SNHLY, CDR2 FYNNEI. Trimming took off 9 bases at V and 6 bases at J, with 14 bases between the two ends. DNA for the CDR3: TGTGCCAGTGCAGGTCTTAAGAAGACCCAGTACTTC. This sequence encodes CASAGLKKTQYF.

The V call is TRBV21-1, the J call TRBJ2-7; no check of the table's D call, TRBD1, against the DNA was made. TRBV21-1 is flagged as a pseudogene. This CDR3 contains 13 residues. In nucleotides, the CDR3 is TGTGCCAGCAGCGGCAGGAACTGTTACGAGCAGTACTTC. Translating gives CASSGRNCYEQYF.

The count of this clone is one. The chain has TRBV6-1 and TRBJ2-7, with D tentatively TRBD2 (6 bases). The CDR3 has 13 amino acids. V was pared by 2 bases and J by 4 bases, with 9 bases between. The germline gives CDR1 MNHNS, CDR2 SASEGT. CDR3 protein: CASSEFGGYEQYF. The CDR3 nucleotides read TGTGCCAGCAGTGAATTCGGGGGTTACGAGCAGTACTTC.

This chain connects TRBV6-5 to TRBJ2-5; D gene unclear. Germline V gives CDR1 MNHEY, CDR2 SVGAGI. The length of the CDR3 is 14 residues. Trimming stripped 1 base from V and 0 bases from J, with 6 bases between. The CDR3 DNA reads TGTGCCAGCAGTTACTGGAGACACCAAGAGACCCAGTACTTC. Translating gives CASSYWRHQETQYF.

The V and J genes are TRBV7-9 and TRBJ1-1; 7 bases fit TRBD1. Germline V gene data show CDR1 as SEHNR and CDR2 as FQNEAQ (reference sequence). CDR3 size: 16 residues. J gave up 1 base and V 4 bases, and 9 bases lay outside the gene matches. The CDR3 DNA follows: TGTGCCAGCAGCTCCACAGGGGAAGTAGGGAACACTGAAGCTTTCTTT. It is translated as CASSSTGEVGNTEAFF. The complete variable domain, with remaining parts taken from reference TRBV7-9 and TRBJ1-1, reads DTGVSQNPRHKITKRGQNVTFRCDPISEHNRLYWYRQTLGQGPEFLTYFQNEAQLEKSRLLSDRFSAERPKGSFSTLEIQRTEQGDSAMYLCASSSTGEVGNTEAFFGQGTRLTVV.

The CDR3 bases are TGTGCCTGGAGTCCGGACAGCCAGGTGATAAAGCAGTTCTTC. This codes for CAWSPDSQVIKQFF. The chain uses TRBV30 and TRBJ2-1; D possibly corresponds to TRBD1 (6 bases). CDR3 length equals 14 residues. Trimming cost V 2 bases and J 11 bases, with 19 bases left between them. Germline loops: CDR1 GTSNPN, CDR2 SVGIG (reference sequence).

J is TRBJ1-6 and V is TRBV5-1; 9 positions agree with TRBD1. Germline CDR1 is SGHRS and CDR2 is YFSETQ. J gave up 7 bases and V 6 bases, and 11 bases lay outside the gene matches. The CDR3 sequence is 16 residues long. CDR3 nucleotide sequence: TGCGCCAGCAACGTGGGGGGACAGGGATCGAATTCACCCCTCCACTTT. Protein product: CASNVGGQGSNSPLHF.

The chain is built from TRBV21-1 and TRBJ1-1; the DNA was not used to check the table's D call, TRBD1. TRBV21-1 is annotated as a pseudogene. The CDR3 is made up of 19 amino acids. The CDR3 nucleotides are TGTGCCAGCAGCAAAAAAAATGGGACAGGGAAGACTGAGAACACTGAAGCTTTCTTT. Translation gives CASSKKNGTGKTENTEAFF.

The chain carries TRBV6-5 and TRBJ2-1, with D tentatively TRBD2 (6 bases). Germline CDR1 and CDR2: MNHEY and SVGAGI. V was pared by 6 bases and J by 4 bases, with 10 bases between. CDR3 length: 13 amino acids. The CDR3 sequence is CASRRDFYNEQFF. The CDR3 DNA sequence: TGTGCCAGCAGAAGGGACTTTTACAATGAGCAGTTCTTC.